This T cell receptor (beta chain) was captured by sequencing in a study of shared clonotypes between healthy human individuals. On this clone itself: Its target is unknown.

Division of CD4+ cells produced a CD45RA+ naive subset and a CD45RA-negative memory subset. This CDR3 contains 15 residues. Germline V CDR1 and CDR2: SGHDT, YYEEEE. Deletions cut 4 bases from V and 7 bases from J, with 20 bases between. Study findings and constraints: For naive CD4 cells, roughly 5% of clonotypes were shared across four donors. Naive subsets generally had larger estimated richness than memory subsets.

An assay was performed, and its level was deep. Only in-frame clones appear in the TCRdb table, and some are missing; sequencing was by immunoSEQ multiplex PCR. This repertoire shows about 1.1 million clones, around 77% found once; its top ten account for roughly 0.82%. The chain has TRBV5-6 and TRBJ1-1; tentatively, D is TRBD1 (5 bases). Sequencing was carried out using memory CD4+ T cells from PBMCs. The subset denotes: CD45RA-negative fraction. The sequence came from a man between 18 and 29 years old in good health. Some clones in this sample may be carry-over from other donors' samples. CDR3 residues: CASSPTGHRAYEAFF. The CDR3 coding sequence is TGTGCCAGCAGCCCTACCGGACATCGGGCTTATGAAGCTTTCTTT.